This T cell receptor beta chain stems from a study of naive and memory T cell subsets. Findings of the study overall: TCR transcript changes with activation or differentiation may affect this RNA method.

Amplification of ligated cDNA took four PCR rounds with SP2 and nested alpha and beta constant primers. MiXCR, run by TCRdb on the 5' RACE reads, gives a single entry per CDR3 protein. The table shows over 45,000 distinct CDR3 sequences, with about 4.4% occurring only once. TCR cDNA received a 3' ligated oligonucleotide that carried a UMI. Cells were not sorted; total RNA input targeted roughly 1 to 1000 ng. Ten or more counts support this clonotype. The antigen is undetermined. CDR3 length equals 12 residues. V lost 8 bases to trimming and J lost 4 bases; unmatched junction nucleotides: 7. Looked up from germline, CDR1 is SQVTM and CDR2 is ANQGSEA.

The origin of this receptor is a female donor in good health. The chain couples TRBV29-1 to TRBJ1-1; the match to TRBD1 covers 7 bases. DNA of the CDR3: TGCAGCCTGAGGGGGCAGGGCACTGAAGCTTTCTTT. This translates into CSLRGQGTEAFF.